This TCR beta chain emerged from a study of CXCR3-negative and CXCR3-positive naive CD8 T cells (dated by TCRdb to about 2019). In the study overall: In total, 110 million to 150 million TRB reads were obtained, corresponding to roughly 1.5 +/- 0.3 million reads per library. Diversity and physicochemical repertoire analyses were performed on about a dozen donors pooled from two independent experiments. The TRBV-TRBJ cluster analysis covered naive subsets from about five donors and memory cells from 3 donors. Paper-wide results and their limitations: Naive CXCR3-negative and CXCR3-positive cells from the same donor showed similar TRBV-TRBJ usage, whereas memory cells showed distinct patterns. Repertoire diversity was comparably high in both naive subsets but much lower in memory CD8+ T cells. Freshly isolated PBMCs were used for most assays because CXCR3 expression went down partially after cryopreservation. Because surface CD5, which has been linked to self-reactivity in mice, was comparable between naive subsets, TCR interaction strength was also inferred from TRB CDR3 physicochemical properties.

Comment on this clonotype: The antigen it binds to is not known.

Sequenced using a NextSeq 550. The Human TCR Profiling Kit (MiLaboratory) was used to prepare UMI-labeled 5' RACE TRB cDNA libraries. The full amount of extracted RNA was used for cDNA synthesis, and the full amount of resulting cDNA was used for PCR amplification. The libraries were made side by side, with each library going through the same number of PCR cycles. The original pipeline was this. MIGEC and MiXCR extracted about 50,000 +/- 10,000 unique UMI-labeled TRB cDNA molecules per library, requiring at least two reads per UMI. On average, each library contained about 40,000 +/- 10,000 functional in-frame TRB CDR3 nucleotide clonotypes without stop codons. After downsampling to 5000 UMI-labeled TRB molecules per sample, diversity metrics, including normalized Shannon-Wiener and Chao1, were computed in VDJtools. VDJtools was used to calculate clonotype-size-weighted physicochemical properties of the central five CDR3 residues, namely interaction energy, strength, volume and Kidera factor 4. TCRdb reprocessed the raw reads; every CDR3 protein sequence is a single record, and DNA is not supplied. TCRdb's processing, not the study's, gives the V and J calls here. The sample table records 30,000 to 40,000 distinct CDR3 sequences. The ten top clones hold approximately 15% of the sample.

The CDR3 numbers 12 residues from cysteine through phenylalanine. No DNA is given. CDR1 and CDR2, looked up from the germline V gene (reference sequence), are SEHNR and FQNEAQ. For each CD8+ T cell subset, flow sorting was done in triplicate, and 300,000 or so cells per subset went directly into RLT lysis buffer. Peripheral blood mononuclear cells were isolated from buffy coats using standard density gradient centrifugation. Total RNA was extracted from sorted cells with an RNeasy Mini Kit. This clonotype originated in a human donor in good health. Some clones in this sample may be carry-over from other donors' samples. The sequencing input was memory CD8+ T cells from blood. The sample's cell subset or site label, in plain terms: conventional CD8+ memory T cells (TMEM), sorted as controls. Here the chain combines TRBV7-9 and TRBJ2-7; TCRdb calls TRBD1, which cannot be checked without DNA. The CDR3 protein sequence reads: CASTPKGSEQYF.